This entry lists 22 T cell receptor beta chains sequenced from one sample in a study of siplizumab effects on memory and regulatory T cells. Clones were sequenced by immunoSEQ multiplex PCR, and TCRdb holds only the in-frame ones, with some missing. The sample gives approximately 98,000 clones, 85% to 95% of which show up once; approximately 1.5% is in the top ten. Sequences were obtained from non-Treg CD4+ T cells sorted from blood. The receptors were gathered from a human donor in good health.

CDR3 region: CASSLGQMGQFPHNEQFF. Written as DNA, the CDR3 is TGCGCCAGCAGCTTGGGGCAAATGGGCCAGTTCCCGCACAATGAGCAGTTCTTC. The chain employs TRBV5-1 and TRBJ2-1; D unclear. V was cut by 0 bases and J by 5 bases, with 21 bases left in between. Germline V lookup: CDR1 SGHRS, CDR2 YFSETQ. The CDR3 has 18 residues.

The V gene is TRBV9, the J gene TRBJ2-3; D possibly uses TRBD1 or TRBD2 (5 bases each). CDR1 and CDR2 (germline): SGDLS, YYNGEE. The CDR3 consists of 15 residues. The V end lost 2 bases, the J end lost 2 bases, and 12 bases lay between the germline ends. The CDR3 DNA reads TGTGCCAGCAGCGTTACGGCTGGGACCACAGATACGCAGTATTTT. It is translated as CASSVTAGTTDTQYF.

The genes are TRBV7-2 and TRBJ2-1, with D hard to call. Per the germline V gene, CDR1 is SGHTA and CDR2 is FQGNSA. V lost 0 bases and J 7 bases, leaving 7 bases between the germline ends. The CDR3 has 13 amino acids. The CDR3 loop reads CASSLAERNEQFF. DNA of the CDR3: TGTGCCAGCAGCTTAGCGGAACGGAATGAGCAGTTCTTC.

The CDR3 here is CASSQARGGQYF. The CDR3 DNA is TGTGCCAGCAGCCAAGCCCGGGGGGGGCAGTACTTC. This chain connects TRBV14 to TRBJ2-7; 8 bases agree with TRBD2. Germline loops: CDR1 SGHDN, CDR2 FVKESK. The V segment lost 1 base and the J segment 9 bases; nucleotides outside the gene matches: 2. This CDR3 spans 12 amino acids.

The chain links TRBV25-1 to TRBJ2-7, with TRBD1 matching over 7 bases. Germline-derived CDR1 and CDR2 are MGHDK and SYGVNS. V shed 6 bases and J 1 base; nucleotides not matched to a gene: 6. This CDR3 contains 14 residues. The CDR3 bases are TGTGCCAGCAGAAGACAGGGTAGTTCCTACGAGCAGTACTTC. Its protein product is CASRRQGSSYEQYF.

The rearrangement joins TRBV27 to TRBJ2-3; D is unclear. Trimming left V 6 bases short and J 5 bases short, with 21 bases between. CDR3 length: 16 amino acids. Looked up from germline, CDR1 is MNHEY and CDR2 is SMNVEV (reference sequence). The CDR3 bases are TGTGCCAGCAGGGCCCTTCTGCCAAAAAGTTTAGATACGCAGTATTTT. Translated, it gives CASRALLPKSLDTQYF.

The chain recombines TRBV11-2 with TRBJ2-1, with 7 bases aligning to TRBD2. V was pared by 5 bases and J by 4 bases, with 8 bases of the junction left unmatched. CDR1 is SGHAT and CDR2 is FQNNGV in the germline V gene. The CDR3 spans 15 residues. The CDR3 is CASSAGLPLYNEQFF. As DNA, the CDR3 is TGTGCCAGCAGCGCGGGACTACCGCTATACAATGAGCAGTTCTTC.

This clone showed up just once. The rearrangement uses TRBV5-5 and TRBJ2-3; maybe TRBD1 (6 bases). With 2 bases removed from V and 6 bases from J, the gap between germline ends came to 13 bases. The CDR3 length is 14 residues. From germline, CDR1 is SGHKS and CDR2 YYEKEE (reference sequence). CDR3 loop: CASSFTGTRDTQYF. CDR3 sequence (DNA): TGTGCCAGCAGCTTCACCGGGACAAGGGATACGCAGTATTTT.

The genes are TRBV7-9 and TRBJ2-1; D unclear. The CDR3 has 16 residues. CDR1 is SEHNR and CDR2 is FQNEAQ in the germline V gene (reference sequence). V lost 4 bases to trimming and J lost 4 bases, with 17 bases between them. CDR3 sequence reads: CASSSHLGVRYNEQFF. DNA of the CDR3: TGTGCCAGCAGCTCCCACCTTGGGGTGCGGTACAATGAGCAGTTCTTC.

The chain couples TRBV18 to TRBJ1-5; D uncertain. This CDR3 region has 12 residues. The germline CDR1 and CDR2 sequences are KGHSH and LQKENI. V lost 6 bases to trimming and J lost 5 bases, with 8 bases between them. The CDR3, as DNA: TGTGCCAGCTCCAAGGGCGATCAGCCCCAGCATTTT. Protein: CASSKGDQPQHF.

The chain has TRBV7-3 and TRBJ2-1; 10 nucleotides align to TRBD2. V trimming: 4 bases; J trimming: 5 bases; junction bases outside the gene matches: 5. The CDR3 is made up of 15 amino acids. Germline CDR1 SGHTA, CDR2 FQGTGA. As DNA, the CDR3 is TGTGCCAGCAGCTATAGGACTAGCGGTAACAATGAGCAGTTCTTC. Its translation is CASSYRTSGNNEQFF.

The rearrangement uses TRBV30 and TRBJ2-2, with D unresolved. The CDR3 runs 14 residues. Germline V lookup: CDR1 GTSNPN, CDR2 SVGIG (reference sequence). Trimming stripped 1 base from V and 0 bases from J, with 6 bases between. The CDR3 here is CAWSGHANTGELFF. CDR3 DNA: TGTGCCTGGAGTGGACACGCGAACACCGGGGAGCTGTTTTTT.

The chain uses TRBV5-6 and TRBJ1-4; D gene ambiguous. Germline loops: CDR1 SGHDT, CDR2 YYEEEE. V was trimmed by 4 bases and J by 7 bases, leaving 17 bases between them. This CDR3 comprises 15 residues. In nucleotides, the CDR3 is TGTGCCAGCAGCCCACTTGGGAGCTCAAGTGAAAAACTGTTTTTT. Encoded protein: CASSPLGSSSEKLFF.

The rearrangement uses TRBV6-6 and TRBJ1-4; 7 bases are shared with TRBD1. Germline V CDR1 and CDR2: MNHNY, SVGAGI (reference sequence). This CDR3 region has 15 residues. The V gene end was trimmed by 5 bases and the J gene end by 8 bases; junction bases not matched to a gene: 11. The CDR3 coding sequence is TGTGCCAGCAGTCCGAAGGGGACAGCGCCCGAAAAACTGTTTTTT. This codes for CASSPKGTAPEKLFF.

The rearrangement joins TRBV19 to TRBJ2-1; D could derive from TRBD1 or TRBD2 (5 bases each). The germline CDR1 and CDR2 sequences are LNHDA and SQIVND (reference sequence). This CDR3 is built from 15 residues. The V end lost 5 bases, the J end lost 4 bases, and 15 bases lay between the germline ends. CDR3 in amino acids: CASSRGFIGYNEQFF. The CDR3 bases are TGTGCCAGTAGTCGGGGCTTTATTGGGTACAATGAGCAGTTCTTC.

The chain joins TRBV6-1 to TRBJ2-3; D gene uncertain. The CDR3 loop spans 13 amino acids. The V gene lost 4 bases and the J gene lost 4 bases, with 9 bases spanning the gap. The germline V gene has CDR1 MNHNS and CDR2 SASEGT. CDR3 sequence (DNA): TGTGCCAGCAGTGCCGGCCGACCAGATACGCAGTATTTT. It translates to CASSAGRPDTQYF.

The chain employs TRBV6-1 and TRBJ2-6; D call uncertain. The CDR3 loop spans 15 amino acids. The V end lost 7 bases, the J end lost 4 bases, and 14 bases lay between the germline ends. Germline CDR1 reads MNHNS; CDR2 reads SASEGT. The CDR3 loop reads CASNKAQAGANVLTF. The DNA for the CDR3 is TGTGCCAGCAACAAAGCCCAGGCAGGGGCCAACGTCCTGACTTTC.

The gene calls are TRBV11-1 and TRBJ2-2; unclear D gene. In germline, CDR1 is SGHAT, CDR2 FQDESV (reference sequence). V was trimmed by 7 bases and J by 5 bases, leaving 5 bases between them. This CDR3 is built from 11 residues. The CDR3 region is CASIGTGELFF. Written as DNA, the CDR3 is TGTGCCAGCATTGGAACCGGGGAGCTGTTTTTT.

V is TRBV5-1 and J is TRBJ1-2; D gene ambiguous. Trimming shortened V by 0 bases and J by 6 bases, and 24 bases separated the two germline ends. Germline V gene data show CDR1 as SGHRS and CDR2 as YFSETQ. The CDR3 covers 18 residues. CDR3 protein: CASSLAGSGRTMGHGYTF. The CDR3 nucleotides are TGCGCCAGCAGCTTGGCCGGTTCAGGACGCACGATGGGTCATGGCTACACCTTC. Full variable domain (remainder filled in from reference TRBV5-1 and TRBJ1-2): KAGVTQTPRYLIKTRGQQVTLSCSPISGHRSVSWYQQTPGQGLQFLFEYFSETQRNKGNFPGRFSGRQFSNSRSEMNVSTLELGDSALYLCASSLAGSGRTMGHGYTFGSGTRLTVV.

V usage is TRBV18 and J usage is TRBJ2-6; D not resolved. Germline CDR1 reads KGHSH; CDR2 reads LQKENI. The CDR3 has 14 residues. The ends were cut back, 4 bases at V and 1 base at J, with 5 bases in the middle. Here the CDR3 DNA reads TGTGCCAGCTCACTGCGTTCTGGGGCCAACGTCCTGACTTTC. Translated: CASSLRSGANVLTF.

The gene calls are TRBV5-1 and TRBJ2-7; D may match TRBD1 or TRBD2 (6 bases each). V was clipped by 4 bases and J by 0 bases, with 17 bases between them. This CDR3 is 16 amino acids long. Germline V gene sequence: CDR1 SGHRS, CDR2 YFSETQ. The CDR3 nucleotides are TGCGCCAGCAGCAGGGGGGCGGGCAGGACCTCCTACGAGCAGTACTTC. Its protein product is CASSRGAGRTSYEQYF.

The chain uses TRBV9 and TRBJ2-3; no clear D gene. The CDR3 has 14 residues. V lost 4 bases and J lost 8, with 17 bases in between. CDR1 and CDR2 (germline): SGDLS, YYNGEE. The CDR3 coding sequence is TGTGCCAGCAGCCGCGATTTAGGAGTTGGTACGCAGTATTTT. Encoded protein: CASSRDLGVGTQYF.